This T cell receptor beta chain was sequenced in a study of cytomegalovirus exposure and HLA in healthy donors. Remarks on this clone: As yet, its antigen is unknown.

Study-level findings and limits: DRB1 showed the most TCR associations and HLA-C the fewest in a later analysis, as rates varied by HLA locus. Rarity held for most TCR sequences, but there were some public TCRs that occurred in many donors.

Germline V CDR1 and CDR2: LGHNT, FRNRAP. This CDR3 region has 16 residues. J was trimmed by 3 bases and V by 4 bases; bases with no gene match: 7. In the PCR, 60 Vbeta and 13 Jbeta primers were used. This table comes from immunoSEQ multiplex PCR, and its TCRdb copy is limited to in-frame clones, with some not included. Counted here are 150,000 to 200,000 clones, roughly 76% occurring once; the ten biggest clones make up 4% to 5%. Sequencing was performed on PBMCs. The J gene is TRBJ2-2, the V gene TRBV12-5; TRBD2 matches at 8 bases. The TCR comes from a woman aged 18-29 years in good health and CMV-seropositive. In DNA, the CDR3 is TGTGCTAGTGGTTGGAGTAGCGGGGCCTACACCGGGGAGCTGTTTTTT. Its protein product is CASGWSSGAYTGELFF.